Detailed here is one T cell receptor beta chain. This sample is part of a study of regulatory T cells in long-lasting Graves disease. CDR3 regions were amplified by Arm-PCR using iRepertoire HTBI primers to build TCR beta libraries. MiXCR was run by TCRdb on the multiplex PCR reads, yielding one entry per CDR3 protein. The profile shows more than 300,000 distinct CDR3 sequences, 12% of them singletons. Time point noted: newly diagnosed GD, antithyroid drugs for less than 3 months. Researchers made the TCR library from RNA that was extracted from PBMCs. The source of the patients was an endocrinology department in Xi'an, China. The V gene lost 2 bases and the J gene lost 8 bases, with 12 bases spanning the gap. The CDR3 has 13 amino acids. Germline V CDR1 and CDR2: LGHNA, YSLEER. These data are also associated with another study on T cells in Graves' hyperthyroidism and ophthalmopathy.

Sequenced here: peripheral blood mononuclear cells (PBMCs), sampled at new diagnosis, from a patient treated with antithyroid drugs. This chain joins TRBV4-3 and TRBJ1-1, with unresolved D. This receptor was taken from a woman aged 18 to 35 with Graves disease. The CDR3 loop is CASSQSQRTEAFF. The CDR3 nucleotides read TGCGCCAGCAGCCAAAGCCAAAGGACCGAAGCTTTCTTT.